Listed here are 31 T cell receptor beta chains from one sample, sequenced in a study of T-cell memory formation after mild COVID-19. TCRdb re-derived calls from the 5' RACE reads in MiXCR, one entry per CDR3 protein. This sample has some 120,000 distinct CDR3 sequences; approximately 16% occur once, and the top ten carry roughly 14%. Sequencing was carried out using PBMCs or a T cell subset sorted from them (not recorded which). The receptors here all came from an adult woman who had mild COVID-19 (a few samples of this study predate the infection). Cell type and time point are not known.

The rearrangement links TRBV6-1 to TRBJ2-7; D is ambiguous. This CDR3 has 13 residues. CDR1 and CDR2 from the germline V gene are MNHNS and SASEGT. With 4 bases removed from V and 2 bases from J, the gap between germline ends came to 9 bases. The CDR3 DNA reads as TGTGCCAGCAGTGTCTGGCAGGCCTACGAGCAGTACTTC. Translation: CASSVWQAYEQYF.

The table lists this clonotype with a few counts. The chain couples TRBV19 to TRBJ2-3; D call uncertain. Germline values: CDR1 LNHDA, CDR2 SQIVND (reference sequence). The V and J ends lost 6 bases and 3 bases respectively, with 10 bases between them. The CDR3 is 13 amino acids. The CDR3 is CASSLTWTDTQYF. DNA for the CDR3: TGTGCCAGTAGCCTCACTTGGACAGATACGCAGTATTTT. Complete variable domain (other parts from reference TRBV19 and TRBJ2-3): DGGITQSPKYLFRKEGQNVTLSCEQNLNHDAMYWYRQDPGQGLRLIYYSQIVNDFQKGDIAEGYSVSREKKESFPLTVTSAQKNPTAFYLCASSLTWTDTQYFGPGTRLTVL.

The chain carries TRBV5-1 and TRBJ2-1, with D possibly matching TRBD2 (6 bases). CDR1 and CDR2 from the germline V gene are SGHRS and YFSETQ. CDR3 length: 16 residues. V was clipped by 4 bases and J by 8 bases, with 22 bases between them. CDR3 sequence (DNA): TGCGCCAGCAGCCCTGGGGGAGTTGGAGGGAGCCATGAGCAGTTCTTC. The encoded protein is CASSPGGVGGSHEQFF.

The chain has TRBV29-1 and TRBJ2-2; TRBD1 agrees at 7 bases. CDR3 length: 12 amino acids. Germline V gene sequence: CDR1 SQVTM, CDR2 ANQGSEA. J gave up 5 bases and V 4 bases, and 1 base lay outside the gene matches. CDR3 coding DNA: TGCAGCGTTGCACAGGGGACCGGGGAGCTGTTTTTT. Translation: CSVAQGTGELFF.

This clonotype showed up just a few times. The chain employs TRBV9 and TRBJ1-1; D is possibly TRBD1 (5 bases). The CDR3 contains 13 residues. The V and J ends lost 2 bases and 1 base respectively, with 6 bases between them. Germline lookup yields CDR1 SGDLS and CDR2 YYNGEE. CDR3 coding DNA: TGTGCCAGCAGCGTTACAGGGAACACTGAAGCTTTCTTT. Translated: CASSVTGNTEAFF. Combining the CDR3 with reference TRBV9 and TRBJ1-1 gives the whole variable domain DSGVTQTPKHLITATGQRVTLRCSPRSGDLSVYWYQQSLDQGLQFLIQYYNGEERAKGNILERFSAQQFPDLHSELNLSSLELGDSALYFCASSVTGNTEAFFGQGTRLTVV.

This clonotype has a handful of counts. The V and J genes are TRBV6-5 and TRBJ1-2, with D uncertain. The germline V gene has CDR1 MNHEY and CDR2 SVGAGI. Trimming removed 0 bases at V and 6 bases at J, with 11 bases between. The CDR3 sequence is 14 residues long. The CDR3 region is CASSYSGISDGYTF. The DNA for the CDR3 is TGTGCCAGCAGTTACTCGGGGATAAGCGATGGCTACACCTTC.

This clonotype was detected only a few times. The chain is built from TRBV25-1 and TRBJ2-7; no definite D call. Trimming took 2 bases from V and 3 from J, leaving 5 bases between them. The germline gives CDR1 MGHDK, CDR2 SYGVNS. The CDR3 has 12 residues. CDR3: CASSERSYEQYF. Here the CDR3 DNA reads TGTGCCAGCAGTGAAAGGAGCTACGAGCAGTACTTC.

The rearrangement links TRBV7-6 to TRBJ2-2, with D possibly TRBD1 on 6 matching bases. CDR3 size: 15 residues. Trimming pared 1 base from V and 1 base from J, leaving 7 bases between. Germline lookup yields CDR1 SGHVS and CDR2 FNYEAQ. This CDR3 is CASSLGTVNTGELFF. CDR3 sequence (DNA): TGTGCCAGCAGCTTAGGGACAGTGAACACCGGGGAGCTGTTTTTT.

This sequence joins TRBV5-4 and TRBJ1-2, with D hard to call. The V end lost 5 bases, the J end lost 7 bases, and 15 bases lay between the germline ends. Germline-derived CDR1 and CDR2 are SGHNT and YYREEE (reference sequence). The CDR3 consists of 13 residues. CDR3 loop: CASRPVLQGGYTF. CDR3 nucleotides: TGTGCCAGCAGGCCGGTCCTTCAAGGTGGCTACACCTTC. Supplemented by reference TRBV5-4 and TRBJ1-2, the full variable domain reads ETGVTQSPTHLIKTRGQQVTLRCSSQSGHNTVSWYQQALGQGPQFIFQYYREEENGRGNFPPRFSGLQFPNYSSELNVNALELDDSALYLCASRPVLQGGYTFGSGTRLTVV.

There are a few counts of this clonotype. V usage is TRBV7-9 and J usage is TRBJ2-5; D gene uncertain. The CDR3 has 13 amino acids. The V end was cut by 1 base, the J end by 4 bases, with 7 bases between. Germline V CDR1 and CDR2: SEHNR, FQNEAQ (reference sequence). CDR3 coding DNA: TGTGCCAGCAGCTTAGTAAATGGAGAGACCCAGTACTTC. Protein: CASSLVNGETQYF.

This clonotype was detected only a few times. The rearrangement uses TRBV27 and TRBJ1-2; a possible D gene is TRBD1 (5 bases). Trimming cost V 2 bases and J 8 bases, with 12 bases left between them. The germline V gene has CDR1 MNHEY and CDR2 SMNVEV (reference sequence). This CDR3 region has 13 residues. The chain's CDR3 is CASSLQGQMGYTF. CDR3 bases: TGTGCCAGCAGTTTACAGGGCCAGATGGGCTACACCTTC.

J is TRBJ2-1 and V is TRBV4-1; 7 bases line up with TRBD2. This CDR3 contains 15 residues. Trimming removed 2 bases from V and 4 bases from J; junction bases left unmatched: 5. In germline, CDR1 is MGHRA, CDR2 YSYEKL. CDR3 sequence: CASSQWAAGYNEQFF. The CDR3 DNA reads TGCGCCAGCAGCCAATGGGCAGCGGGGTACAATGAGCAGTTCTTC.

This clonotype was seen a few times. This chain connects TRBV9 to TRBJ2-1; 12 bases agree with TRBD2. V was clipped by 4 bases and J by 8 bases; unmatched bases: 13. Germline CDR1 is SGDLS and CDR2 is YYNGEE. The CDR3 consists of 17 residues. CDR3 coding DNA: TGTGCCAGCAGCCCACGGACTAGCGGGGCATTCACTGATGAGCAGTTCTTC. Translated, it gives CASSPRTSGAFTDEQFF.

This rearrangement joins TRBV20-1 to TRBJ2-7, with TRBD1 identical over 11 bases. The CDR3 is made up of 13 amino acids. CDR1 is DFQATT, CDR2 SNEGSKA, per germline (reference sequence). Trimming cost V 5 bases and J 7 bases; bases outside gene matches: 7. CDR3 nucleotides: TGCAGTGCTGCCCGGGACAGGGGGGAAGAGCAGTACTTC. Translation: CSAARDRGEEQYF.

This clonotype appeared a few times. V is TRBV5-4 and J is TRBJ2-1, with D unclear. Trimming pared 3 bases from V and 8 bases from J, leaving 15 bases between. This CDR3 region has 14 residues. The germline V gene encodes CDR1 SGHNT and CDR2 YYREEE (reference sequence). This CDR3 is CASSSTTLAHEQFF. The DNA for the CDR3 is TGTGCCAGCAGCTCAACGACCCTGGCGCATGAGCAGTTCTTC.

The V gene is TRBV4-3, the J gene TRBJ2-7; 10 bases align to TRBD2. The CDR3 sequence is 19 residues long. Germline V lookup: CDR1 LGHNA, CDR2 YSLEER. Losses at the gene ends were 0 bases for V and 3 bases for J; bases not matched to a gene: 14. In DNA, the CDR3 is TGCGCCAGCAGCCAAGAAAGGTCTAGCGGGAGTTTTGTGGGCTACGAGCAGTACTTC. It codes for CASSQERSSGSFVGYEQYF.

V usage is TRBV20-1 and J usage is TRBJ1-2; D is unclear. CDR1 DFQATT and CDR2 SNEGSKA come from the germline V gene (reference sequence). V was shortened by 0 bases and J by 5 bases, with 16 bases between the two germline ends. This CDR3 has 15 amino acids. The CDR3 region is CSARDPEGWEYGYTF. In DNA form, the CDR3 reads TGCAGTGCTAGAGATCCCGAAGGGTGGGAATATGGCTACACCTTC.

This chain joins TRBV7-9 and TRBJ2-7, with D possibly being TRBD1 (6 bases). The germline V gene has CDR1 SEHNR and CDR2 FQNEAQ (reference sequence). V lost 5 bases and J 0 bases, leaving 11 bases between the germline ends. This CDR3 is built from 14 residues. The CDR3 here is CASSPGTLSYEQYF. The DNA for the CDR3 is TGTGCCAGCAGCCCAGGGACACTCTCCTACGAGCAGTACTTC.

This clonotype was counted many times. CDR3 nucleotide sequence: TGTGCCAGCAGCTCAATCAGGGGCGATGCAACTAATGAAAAACTGTTTTTT. As protein: CASSSIRGDATNEKLFF. The chain has TRBV7-9 and TRBJ1-4; the D gene is possibly TRBD1 (6 bases). The CDR3 spans 17 residues. V was shortened by 4 bases and J by 0 bases, with 15 bases between the two germline ends. Germline V gives CDR1 SEHNR, CDR2 FQNEAQ (reference sequence). The full variable domain, in which reference TRBV7-9 and TRBJ1-4 provide the parts outside the CDR3, is DTGVSQNPRHKITKRGQNVTFRCDPISEHNRLYWYRQTLGQGPEFLTYFQNEAQLEKSRLLSDRFSAERPKGSFSTLEIQRTEQGDSAMYLCASSSIRGDATNEKLFFGSGTQLSVL.

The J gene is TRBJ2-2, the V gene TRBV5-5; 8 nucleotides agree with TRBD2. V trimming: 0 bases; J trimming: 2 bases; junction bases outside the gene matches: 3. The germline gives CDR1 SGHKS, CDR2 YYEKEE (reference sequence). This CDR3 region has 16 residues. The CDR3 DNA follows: TGTGCCAGCAGCTTGGTCAGCGGGGGAAACACCGGGGAGCTGTTTTTT. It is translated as CASSLVSGGNTGELFF.

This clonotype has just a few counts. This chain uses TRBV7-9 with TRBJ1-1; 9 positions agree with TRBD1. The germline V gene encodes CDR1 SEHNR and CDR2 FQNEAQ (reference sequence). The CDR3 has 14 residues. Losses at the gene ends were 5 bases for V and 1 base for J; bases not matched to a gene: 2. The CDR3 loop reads CASSTGQGNTEAFF. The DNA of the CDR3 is TGTGCCAGCAGCACGGGACAGGGGAACACTGAAGCTTTCTTT.

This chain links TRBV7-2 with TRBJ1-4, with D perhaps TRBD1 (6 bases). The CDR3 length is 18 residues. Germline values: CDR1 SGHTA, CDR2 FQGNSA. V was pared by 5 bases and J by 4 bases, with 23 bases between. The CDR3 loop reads CASSRPPNGQGNNEKLFF. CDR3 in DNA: TGTGCCAGCAGCCGCCCGCCGAACGGTCAGGGGAATAATGAAAAACTGTTTTTT.

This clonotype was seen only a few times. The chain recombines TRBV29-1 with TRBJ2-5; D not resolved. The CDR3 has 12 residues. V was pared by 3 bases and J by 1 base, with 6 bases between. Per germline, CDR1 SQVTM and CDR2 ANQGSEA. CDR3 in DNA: TGCAGCGTTGATCACCTCCAAGAGACCCAGTACTTC. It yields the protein CSVDHLQETQYF.

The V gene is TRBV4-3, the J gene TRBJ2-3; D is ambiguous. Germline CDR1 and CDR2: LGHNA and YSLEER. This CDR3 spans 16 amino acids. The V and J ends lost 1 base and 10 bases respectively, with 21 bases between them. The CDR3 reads CASSQGPAVGPSPQYF. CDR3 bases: TGCGCCAGCAGCCAAGGGCCCGCGGTCGGTCCCAGTCCGCAGTATTTT.

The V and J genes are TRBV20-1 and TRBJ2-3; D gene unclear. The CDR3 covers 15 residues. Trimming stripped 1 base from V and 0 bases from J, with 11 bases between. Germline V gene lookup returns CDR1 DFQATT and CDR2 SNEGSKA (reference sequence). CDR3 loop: CSARVSQVSTDTQYF. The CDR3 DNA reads TGCAGTGCTAGAGTGAGCCAAGTAAGCACAGATACGCAGTATTTT.

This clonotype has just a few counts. The CDR3 protein is CASSSRLARDNEQFF. CDR3 nucleotide sequence: TGTGCCAGCAGCTCCAGACTAGCCCGGGACAATGAGCAGTTCTTC. This chain links TRBV5-6 with TRBJ2-1; 7 nucleotides match TRBD2. The CDR3 has 15 amino acids. From germline, CDR1 is SGHDT and CDR2 YYEEEE. V gave up 3 bases and J gave up 5 bases; unmatched junction bases: 8. Based on the CDR3 plus reference TRBV5-6 and TRBJ2-1, the full variable domain is DAGVTQSPTHLIKTRGQQVTLRCSPKSGHDTVSWYQQALGQGPQFIFQYYEEEERQRGNFPDRFSGHQFPNYSSELNVNALLLGDSALYLCASSSRLARDNEQFFGPGTRLTVL.

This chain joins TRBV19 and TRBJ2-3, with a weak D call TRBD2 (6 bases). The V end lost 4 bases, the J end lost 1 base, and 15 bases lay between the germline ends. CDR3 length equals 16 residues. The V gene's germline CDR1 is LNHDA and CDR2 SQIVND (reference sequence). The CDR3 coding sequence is TGTGCCAGTAGTACCGTTTTACCGGGGGGCACAGATACGCAGTATTTT. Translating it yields CASSTVLPGGTDTQYF.

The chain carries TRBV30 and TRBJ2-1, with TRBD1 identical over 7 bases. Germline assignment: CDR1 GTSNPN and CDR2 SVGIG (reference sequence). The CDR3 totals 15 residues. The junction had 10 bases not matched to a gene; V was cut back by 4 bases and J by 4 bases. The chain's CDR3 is CAWISAGGRYNEQFF. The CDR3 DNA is TGTGCCTGGATCAGTGCAGGGGGACGGTACAATGAGCAGTTCTTC.

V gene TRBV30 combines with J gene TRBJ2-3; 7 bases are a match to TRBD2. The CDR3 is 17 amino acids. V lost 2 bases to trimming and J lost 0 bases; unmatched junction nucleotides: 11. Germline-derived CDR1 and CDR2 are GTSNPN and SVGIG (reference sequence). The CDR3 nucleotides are TGTGCCTGGAGTTCAACGCTGACTAGCCGAAGCACAGATACGCAGTATTTT. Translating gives CAWSSTLTSRSTDTQYF. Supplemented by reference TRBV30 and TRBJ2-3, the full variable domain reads SQTIHQWPATLVQPVGSPLSLECTVEGTSNPNLYWYRQAAGRGLQLLFYSVGIGQISSEVPQNLSASRPQDRQFILSSKKLLLSDSGFYLCAWSSTLTSRSTDTQYFGPGTRLTVL.

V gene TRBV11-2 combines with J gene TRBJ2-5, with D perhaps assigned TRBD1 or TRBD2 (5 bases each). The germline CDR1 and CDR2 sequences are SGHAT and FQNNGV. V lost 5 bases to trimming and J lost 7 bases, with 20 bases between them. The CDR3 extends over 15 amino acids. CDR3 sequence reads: CASSGRTGPYRTQYF. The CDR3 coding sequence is TGTGCCAGCAGCGGAAGGACGGGGCCCTATAGGACCCAGTACTTC.

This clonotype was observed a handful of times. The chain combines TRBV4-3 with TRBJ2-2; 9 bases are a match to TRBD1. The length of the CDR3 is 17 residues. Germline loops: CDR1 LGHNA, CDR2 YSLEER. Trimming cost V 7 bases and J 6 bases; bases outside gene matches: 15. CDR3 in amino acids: CASTRGPGTGTSGELFF. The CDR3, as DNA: TGCGCCAGCACCCGCGGTCCCGGGACAGGGACTTCCGGGGAGCTGTTTTTT.